This note documents a single T cell receptor (beta chain) sequence. Its antigen is undetermined. The data are from a study of T cell responses to AZD1222 COVID-19 vaccine. The V and J ends lost 5 bases and 0 bases respectively, with 20 bases between them. Germline V lookup: CDR1 SGHVS, CDR2 FNYEAQ. There are 18 residues in the CDR3. Assay: immunoSEQ multiplex PCR; the TCRdb copy retains only in-frame clones and omits some. In the table there are approximately 61,000 clones, 81% of which are singletons. Findings and limits, study-wide: White British donors predominated, females outnumbered males, and clonal diversity was possibly underestimated.

The chain is built from TRBV7-6 and TRBJ2-1; D is perhaps TRBD1 (5 bases). This clonotype was sampled from an adult who received the AZD1222 COVID-19 vaccine. The input for sequencing was peripheral blood, taken 28 days after the second AZD1222 dose. The CDR3 is CASSHTPPDTRSYNEQFF. CDR3 sequence (DNA): TGTGCCAGCAGCCATACGCCTCCGGACACCCGCTCCTACAATGAGCAGTTCTTC.